A selection of T cell receptor beta chains follows, all from one sample in a study of cytomegalovirus exposure and HLA in healthy donors. Sequencing was performed with immunoSEQ multiplex PCR; in TCRdb, only in-frame clones are kept and a portion is missing. The sample has under 200,000 clones, about 81% seen once. Sequenced input: PBMCs. These receptors were obtained from a girl aged 2-10 years in good health and CMV-seropositive. CDR3s include the opening cysteine and the closing phenylalanine or tryptophan. A D gene is named only where the DNA matches it firmly. Clone size appears in some rows only: once, few, many, or a class for an expanded clone.

clone_size	d_call	v_call	j_call	cdr3_aa	cdr3_nt
-	TRBD2	TRBV5-1	TRBJ2-3	CASSFRVAGDGTDTQYF	TGCGCCAGCAGCTTTCGGGTAGCGGGAGATGGAACAGATACGCAGTATTTT
-	-	TRBV7-2	TRBJ2-2	CASSLVSYTGELFF	TGTGCCAGCAGCTTAGTCTCCTACACCGGGGAGCTGTTTTTT
few	TRBD2	TRBV4-1	TRBJ2-1	CASSQSAFSGSSYNEQFF	TGCGCCAGCAGCCAATCAGCCTTTAGCGGGAGCTCATACAATGAGCAGTTCTTC
-	-	TRBV5-1	TRBJ2-5	CASSLVGETQYF	TGCGCCAGCAGCTTGGTTGGCGAGACCCAGTACTTC
-	TRBD1	TRBV5-1	TRBJ2-6	CASSFSGTANRRANVLTF	TGCGCCAGCAGCTTCTCCGGGACAGCAAACCGGCGGGCCAACGTCCTGACTTTC
-	TRBD2	TRBV4-1	TRBJ2-2	CASSQSLGLAGGGNTGELFF	TGCGCCAGCAGCCAATCCCTTGGACTAGCGGGAGGCGGGAACACCGGGGAGCTGTTTTTT
-	TRBD2	TRBV10-2	TRBJ2-5	CASSSFEREQYF	TGCGCCAGCAGTTCGTTTGAGCGGGAGCAGTACTTC
-	-	TRBV4-1	TRBJ2-3	CASSQPTVTDTQYF	TGCGCCAGCAGCCAACCGACAGTTACAGATACGCAGTATTTT
-	-	TRBV5-1	TRBJ1-4	CASSTGRGNEKLFF	TGCGCCAGCAGCACGGGACGGGGGAATGAAAAACTGTTTTTT
-	-	TRBV5-4	TRBJ2-5	CASSLATGLETQYF	TGTGCCAGCAGCTTGGCTACAGGGTTGGAGACCCAGTACTTC
-	-	TRBV5-1	TRBJ1-2	CASSLVFGGYTF	TGCGCCAGCAGCTTGGTATTCGGGGGCTACACCTTC
-	-	TRBV30	TRBJ2-2	CAWSVTWAGNTGELFF	TGTGCCTGGAGTGTAACCTGGGCCGGAAACACCGGGGAGCTGTTTTTT
-	TRBD1	TRBV7-9	TRBJ2-7	CASSLATTGGLSEQYF	TGTGCCAGCAGCTTAGCCACGACAGGGGGCTTATCCGAGCAGTACTTC
-	-	TRBV2	TRBJ2-2	CASSSGNTGELFF	TGTGCCAGCAGCTCAGGGAACACCGGGGAGCTGTTTTTT
-	TRBD2	TRBV28	TRBJ2-5	CASTGLGETQYF	TGTGCCAGCACGGGACTAGGAGAGACCCAGTACTTC
-	TRBD2	TRBV4-1	TRBJ2-7	CASSHVGLAGSRYF	TGCGCCAGCAGCCACGTCGGACTAGCGGGATCTCGGTACTTC
-	TRBD2	TRBV27	TRBJ2-1	CASNSGTSGYNEQFF	TGTGCCAGCAACTCCGGGACTAGCGGATACAATGAGCAGTTCTTC
-	-	TRBV5-6	TRBJ2-7	CASSLGYEQYF	TGTGCCAGCAGCCTCGGCTACGAGCAGTACTTC
-	-	TRBV5-1	TRBJ2-7	CASRVEQGISYEQYF	TGCGCCAGCAGAGTAGAACAGGGAATCTCCTACGAGCAGTACTTC
once	TRBD1	TRBV9	TRBJ1-1	CASRELDRVGTEAFF	TGTGCCAGCAGGGAATTGGACAGGGTAGGCACTGAAGCTTTCTTT
once	-	TRBV30	TRBJ2-1	CAWRKLGPRYNEQFF	TGTGCCTGGAGAAAACTAGGACCCAGGTACAATGAGCAGTTCTTC
few	TRBD2	TRBV11-3	TRBJ2-3	CASSLGLAVSTDTQYF	TGTGCCAGCAGCCTCGGACTAGCGGTTAGCACAGATACGCAGTATTTT
-	-	TRBV30	TRBJ1-1	CAWSSNVGTEAFF	TGTGCCTGGAGTTCCAATGTCGGCACTGAAGCTTTCTTT
-	TRBD2	TRBV25-1	TRBJ2-1	CASSELLSSGVFNEQFF	TGTGCCAGCAGTGAGCTTTTGTCTAGCGGGGTATTCAATGAGCAGTTCTTC
-	-	TRBV21-1	TRBJ2-1	CASSIPPVRGNEQFF	TGTGCCAGCAGCATACCGCCAGTCCGCGGGAATGAGCAGTTCTTC
once	TRBD2	TRBV2	TRBJ2-1	CASRRGVGLRTGLNYNEQFF	TGTGCCAGCAGACGGGGAGTAGGTTTGCGGACGGGACTAAACTACAATGAGCAGTTCTTC
-	-	TRBV7-9	TRBJ2-5	CASSFRYRDITRETQYF	TGTGCCAGCAGCTTTAGGTACCGGGACATAACCAGAGAGACCCAGTACTTC
-	-	TRBV18	TRBJ1-3	CASSPLKRPMYSGNTIYF	TGTGCCAGCTCACCCCTCAAGCGACCGATGTACTCTGGAAACACCATATATTTT
-	TRBD2	TRBV6-1	TRBJ2-1	CASSAGLAGVNEQFF	TGTGCCAGCAGTGCGGGACTAGCGGGAGTTAATGAGCAGTTCTTC
-	TRBD2	TRBV7-9	TRBJ2-3	CASSLGLGTDTQYF	TGTGCCAGCAGCTTGGGACTAGGCACAGATACGCAGTATTTT
-	-	TRBV5-1	TRBJ1-2	CASSSTQGGYGYTF	TGCGCCAGCAGCTCCACTCAAGGGGGTTACGGCTACACCTTC
-	-	TRBV2	TRBJ1-1	CASSAGNTEAFF	TGTGCCAGCAGTGCCGGGAACACTGAAGCTTTCTTT
-	-	TRBV27	TRBJ2-3	CASSSSHGGRDTQYF	TGTGCCAGCAGTTCTTCTCACGGGGGAAGAGATACGCAGTATTTT
-	TRBD1	TRBV2	TRBJ1-1	CASSFDRERILWRNTEAFF	TGTGCCAGCAGTTTTGACAGGGAAAGGATTCTTTGGAGGAACACTGAAGCTTTCTTT
-	-	TRBV27	TRBJ2-1	CASSFPGTQNEQFF	TGTGCCAGCAGTTTCCCTGGGACACAGAATGAGCAGTTCTTC
-	TRBD1	TRBV29-1	TRBJ2-5	CSVEKGQGAPIDTQYF	TGCAGCGTTGAGAAGGGACAGGGGGCACCCATTGATACCCAGTACTTC
-	-	TRBV6-1	TRBJ2-1	CASSQGPYNEQFF	TGTGCCAGCAGCCAGGGCCCCTACAATGAGCAGTTCTTC
-	TRBD1	TRBV6-6	TRBJ1-4	CASSGTGLAGEKLFF	TGTGCCAGCTCCGGGACAGGGCTAGCAGGGGAAAAACTGTTTTTT
-	TRBD1	TRBV4-1	TRBJ2-3	CASSQAGAIRDRGTSSTDTQYF	TGCGCCAGCAGCCAAGCGGGGGCGATCCGGGACAGGGGGACTTCTAGCACAGATACGCAGTATTTT